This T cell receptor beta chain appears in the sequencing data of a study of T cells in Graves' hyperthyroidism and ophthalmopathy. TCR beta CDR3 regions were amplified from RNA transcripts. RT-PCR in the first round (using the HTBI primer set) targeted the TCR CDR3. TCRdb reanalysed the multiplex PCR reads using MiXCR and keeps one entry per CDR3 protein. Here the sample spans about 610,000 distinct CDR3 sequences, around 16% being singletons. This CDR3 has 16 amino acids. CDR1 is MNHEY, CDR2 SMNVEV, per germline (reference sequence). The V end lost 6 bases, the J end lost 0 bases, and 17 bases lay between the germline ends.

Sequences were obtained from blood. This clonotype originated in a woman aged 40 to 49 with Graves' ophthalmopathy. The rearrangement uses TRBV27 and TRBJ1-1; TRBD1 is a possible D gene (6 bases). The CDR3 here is CASRADSPGLNTEAFF. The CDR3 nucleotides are TGTGCCAGCAGGGCGGACAGTCCTGGTCTGAACACTGAAGCTTTCTTT.